This T cell receptor (beta chain) was captured in a study of blood T cell repertoires in COVID-19 (dated by TCRdb to the early 2020s). Background for the entire study: The collaborator samples originated in the United States, Italy and Spain and spanned the acute and convalescent phases of COVID-19. HLA class I and class II types, where available, came from metadata supplied by the sample provider rather than from assay-based typing. The material from the prospective study consisted of cDNA or gDNA derived from T cells, B-cell-depleted T cells, or PBMCs. Samples were obtained from the ongoing ImmuneRACE study (first 160 participants) and from over 1,000 subjects provided by 6 global collaborators. Deeply sampled blood TCRbeta repertoires from subjects exposed to, actively infected with, or recovered from COVID-19 were included in the dataset. A freely available public database, intended as a resource for researchers studying the immune response to SARS-CoV-2, is where the repertoires were released. A de-identified subject ID, COVID-19 status, age in years and sex were almost always included in the sample metadata. General study outcomes and caveats: The quantity of clinical and demographic metadata differed by source and by participant and was supplied without curation.

In this sample, this clone turned up a few times. The antigen this receptor binds is unknown. Base qualities were left out, and no much larger clone turns up one base away. The immunoSEQ Assay, a bias-controlled multiplex PCR, was used to amplify TCRbeta CDR3 regions from genomic DNA. The study's own analysis went as follows. Within the assay, amplification of reference gene primers was used to estimate how many nucleated cells each sample contained. To quantify the absolute abundance of each unique TCRbeta CDR3 rearrangement, sequence reads were collapsed and filtered. For each sample, productive Simpson clonality was calculated as the square root of Simpson's diversity index across productive rearrangements. The table was pulled from immuneACCESS by TCRdb, which kept in-frame rearrangements only. Such tables lose some clones; where checked, under half of the loss comes from unresolved V genes, and the rest has no known cause. That table furnishes V, J and clone size, whereas the DNA furnished D and trimming. Recorded for this sample are 18,000 or so clones; around 80% of them occurred a single time. The top ten hold over 11% of the sample.

Each collaborating institution followed its own protocols to collect whole blood in K2EDTA tubes. Collaborator samples were shipped for TCRbeta analysis as frozen whole blood, isolated PBMCs, or DNA extracted from either sample type. The CDR3 has 16 amino acids, counting the end cysteine and phenylalanine. Only the CDR3 region is kept as DNA, spanning 48 bases read in frame from base 1. The junction shows trimming of 3 bases on V and 2 bases on J, and the gene matches do not reach 8 bases of it. CDR1 and CDR2 are drawn from the germline V gene: SGDLS, YYNGEE. Sequencing was carried out using peripheral blood. This sequence was found in a middle-aged man with active or convalescent COVID-19. The chain is encoded by TRBV9 joined to TRBJ1-3; 7 nucleotides in the junction match TRBD1. The nucleotide sequence is given as TGTGCCAGCAGCGCGGCAGGGACAGTGACTGGAAACACCATATATTTT. Its product reads: CASSAAGTVTGNTIYF.